Listed below are T cell receptor beta chains from one sample, sequenced in a study of cytomegalovirus exposure and HLA in healthy donors. Assay used: immunoSEQ multiplex PCR; TCRdb lists only in-frame clones, some missing. The sample lists tens of thousands of clones; roughly 75% were seen once. Source material: PBMCs. Every receptor here comes from a man between 40 and 49 years old in good health and CMV-seronegative. CDR3s include the opening cysteine and the closing phenylalanine or tryptophan.

j_call v_call cdr3_aa
TRBJ1-5 TRBV10-3 CAIGGDSNQPQHF
TRBJ1-5 TRBV27 CASSFFWSQPQHF
TRBJ2-5 TRBV2 CASSDSLAVGETQYF
TRBJ2-7 TRBV19 CASTTSISSYEQYF
TRBJ2-2 TRBV9 CASSPHWTGELFF
TRBJ2-1 TRBV29-1 CSVARQGLLNEQFF
TRBJ1-3 TRBV7-6 CASSPMAGSGNTIYF
TRBJ1-2 TRBV5-1 CASSLDSYYGYTF
TRBJ2-6 TRBV9 CASSVGGGGANVLTF
TRBJ2-1 TRBV29-1 CSVASPVGEQFF
TRBJ1-4 TRBV4-1 CASSQGGDWNEKLFF
TRBJ2-1 TRBV2 CASILPGTSQNEQFF
TRBJ2-7 TRBV6-5 CASSRDRDDTYEQYF
TRBJ2-1 TRBV5-1 CASSLGGPYNEQFF
TRBJ1-6 TRBV10-3 CAIRWTGDSPLHF
TRBJ1-6 TRBV2 CATRETGSSPLHF
TRBJ2-7 TRBV7-2 CASSLGPQGAHEQYF
TRBJ1-5 TRBV19 CASTMTGNSNQPQHF
TRBJ1-1 TRBV29-1 CSVEEVIASGAFF
TRBJ2-7 TRBV10-3 CAISDGTGYEQYF
TRBJ1-1 TRBV5-1 CASSLTGDTEAFF
TRBJ2-7 TRBV27 CASSFDRGPSYEQYF
TRBJ2-7 TRBV10-2 CASSGTVYEQYF
TRBJ2-2 TRBV11-3 CASIRQDGYTGELFF
TRBJ2-4 TRBV19 CASSITFYKVTGMAKNIQYF
TRBJ1-5 TRBV30 CAWGTGVRQPQHF
TRBJ1-2 TRBV27 CASRTGTDYGYTF
TRBJ2-1 TRBV5-1 CASSPGNSYNEQFF
TRBJ2-4 TRBV2 CASSYLSGGGGNIQYF
TRBJ2-3 TRBV7-6 CASSPAVSTTDTQYF
TRBJ2-7 TRBV25-1 CASSGYQGDRYEQYF
TRBJ1-2 TRBV15 CATSRDTYGYTF
TRBJ1-2 TRBV28 CASSGTGGTVGYTF
TRBJ1-2 TRBV6-8 CASSYLVTGDRSCGYTF
TRBJ1-4 TRBV6-1 CASSEYEGSLFF
TRBJ2-1 TRBV5-6 CASSSVTGKFEQFF
TRBJ2-7 TRBV7-9 CASSLEEGEQYF
TRBJ1-5 TRBV27 CASSPSWGGYENQPQHF
TRBJ2-1 TRBV9 CASSVGAGATFF
TRBJ1-1 TRBV11-2 CASSPTGRGEAFF